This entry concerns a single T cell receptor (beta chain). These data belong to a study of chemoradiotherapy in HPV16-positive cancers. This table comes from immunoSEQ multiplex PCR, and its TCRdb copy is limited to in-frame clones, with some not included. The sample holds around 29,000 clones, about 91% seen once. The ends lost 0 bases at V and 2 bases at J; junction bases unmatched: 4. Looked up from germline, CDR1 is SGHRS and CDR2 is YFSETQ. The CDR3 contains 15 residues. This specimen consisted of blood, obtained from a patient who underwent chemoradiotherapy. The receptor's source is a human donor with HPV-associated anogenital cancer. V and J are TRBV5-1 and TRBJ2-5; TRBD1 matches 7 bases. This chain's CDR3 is CASSLGGQHQETQYF. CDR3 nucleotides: TGCGCCAGCAGCTTGGGGGGACAGCATCAAGAGACCCAGTACTTC.